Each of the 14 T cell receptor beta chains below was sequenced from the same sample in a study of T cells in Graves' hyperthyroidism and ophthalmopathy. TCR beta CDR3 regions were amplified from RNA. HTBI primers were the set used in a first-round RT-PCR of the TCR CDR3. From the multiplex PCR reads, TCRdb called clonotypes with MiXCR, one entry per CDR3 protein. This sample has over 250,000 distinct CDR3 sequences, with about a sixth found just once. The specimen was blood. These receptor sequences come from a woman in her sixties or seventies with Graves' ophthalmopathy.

The CDR3, as DNA: TGTGCCAGCAGCTCCCACAGTACAAGGGGGCAACAAGAGACCCAGTACTTC. Residues: CASSSHSTRGQQETQYF. This chain uses TRBV5-6 with TRBJ2-5; 7 bases are shared with TRBD1. This CDR3 has 17 amino acids. Germline V CDR1 and CDR2: SGHDT, YYEEEE. The V and J ends lost 3 bases and 2 bases, in that order; junction bases with no gene match: 13.

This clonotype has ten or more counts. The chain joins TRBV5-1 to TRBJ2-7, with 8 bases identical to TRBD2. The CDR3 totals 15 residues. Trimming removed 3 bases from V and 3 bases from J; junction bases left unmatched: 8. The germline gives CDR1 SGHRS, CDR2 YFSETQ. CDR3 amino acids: CASSSRGAPIYEQYF. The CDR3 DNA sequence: TGCGCCAGCAGCTCGCGGGGGGCGCCTATCTACGAGCAGTACTTC. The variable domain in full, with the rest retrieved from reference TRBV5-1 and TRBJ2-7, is KAGVTQTPRYLIKTRGQQVTLSCSPISGHRSVSWYQQTPGQGLQFLFEYFSETQRNKGNFPGRFSGRQFSNSRSEMNVSTLELGDSALYLCASSSRGAPIYEQYFGPGTRLTVT.

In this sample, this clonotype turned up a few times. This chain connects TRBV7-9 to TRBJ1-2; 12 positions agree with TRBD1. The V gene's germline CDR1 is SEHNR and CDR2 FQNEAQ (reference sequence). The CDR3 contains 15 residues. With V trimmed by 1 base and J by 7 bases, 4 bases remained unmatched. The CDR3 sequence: CASSLERDRGPGYTF. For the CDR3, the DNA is TGTGCCAGCAGCTTAGAACGGGACAGGGGGCCTGGCTACACCTTC.

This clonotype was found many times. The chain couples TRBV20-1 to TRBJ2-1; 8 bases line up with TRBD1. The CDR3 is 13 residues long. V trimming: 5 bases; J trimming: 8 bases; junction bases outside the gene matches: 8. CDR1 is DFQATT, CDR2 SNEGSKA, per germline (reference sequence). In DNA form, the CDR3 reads TGCAGTGCTGAAAGACAGGGGTCAGATGAGCAGTTCTTC. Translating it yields CSAERQGSDEQFF.

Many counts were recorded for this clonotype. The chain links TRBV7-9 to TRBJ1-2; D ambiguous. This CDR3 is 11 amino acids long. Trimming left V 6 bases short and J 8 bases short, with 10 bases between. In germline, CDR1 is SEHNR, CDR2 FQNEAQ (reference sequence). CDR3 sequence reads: CASRAEGGYTF. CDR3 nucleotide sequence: TGTGCCAGCAGGGCCGAGGGAGGCTACACCTTC.

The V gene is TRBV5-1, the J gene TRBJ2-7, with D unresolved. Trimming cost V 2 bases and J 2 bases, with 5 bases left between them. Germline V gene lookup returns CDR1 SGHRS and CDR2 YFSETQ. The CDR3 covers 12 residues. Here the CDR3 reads CASSFMTYEQYF. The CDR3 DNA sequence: TGCGCCAGCAGCTTCATGACCTACGAGCAGTACTTC.

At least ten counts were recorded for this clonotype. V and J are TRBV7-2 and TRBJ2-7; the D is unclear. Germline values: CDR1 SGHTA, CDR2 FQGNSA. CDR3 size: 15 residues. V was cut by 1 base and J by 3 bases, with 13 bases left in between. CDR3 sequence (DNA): TGTGCCAGCAGCTTAGTGGCAGCGACACACTACGAGCAGTACTTC. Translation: CASSLVAATHYEQYF.

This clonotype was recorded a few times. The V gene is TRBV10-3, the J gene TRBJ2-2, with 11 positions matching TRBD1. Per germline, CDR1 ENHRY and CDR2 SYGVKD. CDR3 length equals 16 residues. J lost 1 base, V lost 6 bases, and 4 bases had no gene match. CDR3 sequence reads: CAIRPGQGVNTGELFF. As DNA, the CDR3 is TGTGCCATCAGGCCGGGACAGGGGGTGAACACCGGGGAGCTGTTTTTT.

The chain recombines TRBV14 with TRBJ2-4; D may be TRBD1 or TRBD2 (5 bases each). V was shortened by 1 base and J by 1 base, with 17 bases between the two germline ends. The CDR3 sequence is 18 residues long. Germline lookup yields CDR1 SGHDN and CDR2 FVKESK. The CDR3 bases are TGTGCCAGCAGCCAAGTGCCAAACCGAGGGGCGGCCAAAAACATTCAGTACTTC. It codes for CASSQVPNRGAAKNIQYF.

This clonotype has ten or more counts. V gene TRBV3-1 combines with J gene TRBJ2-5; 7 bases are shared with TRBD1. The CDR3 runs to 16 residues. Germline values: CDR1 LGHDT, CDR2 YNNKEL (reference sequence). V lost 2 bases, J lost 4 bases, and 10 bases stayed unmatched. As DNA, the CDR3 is TGTGCCAGCAGCCAAACGCAAGGGACAGTCGGAGAGACCCAGTACTTC. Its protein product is CASSQTQGTVGETQYF.

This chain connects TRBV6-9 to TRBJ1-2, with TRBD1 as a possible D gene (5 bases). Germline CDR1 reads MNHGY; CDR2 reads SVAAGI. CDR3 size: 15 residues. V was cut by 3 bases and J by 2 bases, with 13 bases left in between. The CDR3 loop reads CASSYGAGSNYGYTF. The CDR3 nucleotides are TGTGCCAGCAGTTACGGGGCAGGGTCAAACTATGGCTACACCTTC.

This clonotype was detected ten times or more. CDR3 bases: TGCGCCAGCAGCCCACACCGTGACAGAAACACTGAAGCTTTCTTT. Protein sequence: CASSPHRDRNTEAFF. This chain joins TRBV5-1 and TRBJ1-1; D possibly corresponds to TRBD1 (5 bases). CDR1 and CDR2 (germline): SGHRS, YFSETQ. The CDR3 totals 15 residues. V dropped 4 bases and J dropped 2 bases, with 15 bases sitting between them.

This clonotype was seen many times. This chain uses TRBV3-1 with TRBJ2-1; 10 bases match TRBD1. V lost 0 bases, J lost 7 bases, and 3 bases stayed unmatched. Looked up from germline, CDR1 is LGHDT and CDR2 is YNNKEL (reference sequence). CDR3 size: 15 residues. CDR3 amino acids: CASSQDWTGGNEQFF. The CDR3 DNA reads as TGTGCCAGCAGCCAAGATTGGACAGGGGGGAATGAGCAGTTCTTC.

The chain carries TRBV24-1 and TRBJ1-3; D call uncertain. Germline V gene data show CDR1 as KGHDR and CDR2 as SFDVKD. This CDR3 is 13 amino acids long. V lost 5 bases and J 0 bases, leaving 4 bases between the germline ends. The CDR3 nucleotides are TGTGCCACCAGTGCCCCCTCTGGAAACACCATATATTTT. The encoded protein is CATSAPSGNTIYF.